This T cell receptor beta chain comes out of a study of T-cell reconstitution after alpha-beta-depleted transplantation in children. This sample's TCRbeta library carried unique molecular identifier barcodes. TCRdb analysed the PCR reads with MiXCR anew, one entry per CDR3 protein. The sample contains hundreds of thousands of distinct CDR3 sequences, approximately 20% of which appear only once. Trimming stripped 6 bases from V and 6 bases from J, with 13 bases between. CDR3 size: 12 residues. CDR1 is SQVTM, CDR2 ANQGSEA, per germline. This clonotype was observed a few times. This clonotype was obtained from a human donor who donated a stem cell graft to a child with acute lymphoblastic leukemia. This specimen was PBMCs from the stem cell graft donor, taken from the stem cell graft. The rearrangement uses TRBV29-1 and TRBJ2-3, with unresolved D. The DNA of the CDR3 is TGCAGCGTACAACCCATGGGCGATACGCAGTATTTT. The encoded protein is CSVQPMGDTQYF.